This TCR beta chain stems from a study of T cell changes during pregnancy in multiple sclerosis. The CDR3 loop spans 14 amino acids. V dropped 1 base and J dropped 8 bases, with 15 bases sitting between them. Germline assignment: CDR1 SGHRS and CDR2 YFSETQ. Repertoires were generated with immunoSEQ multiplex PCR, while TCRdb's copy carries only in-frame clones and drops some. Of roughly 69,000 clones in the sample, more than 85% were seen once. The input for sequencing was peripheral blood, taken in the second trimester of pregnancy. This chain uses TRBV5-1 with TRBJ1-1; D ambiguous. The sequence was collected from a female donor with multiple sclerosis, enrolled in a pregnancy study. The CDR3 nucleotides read TGCGCCAGCAGCTTGCGGTCTACCGGTTGGGAAGCTTTCTTT. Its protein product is CASSLRSTGWEAFF.